Shown below are 14 T cell receptor beta chains from a single sample sequenced in a study of PD-L1 blockade in urothelial cancer. Time point described: pretreatment peripheral blood. Only in-frame clones appear in the TCRdb table, and some are missing; sequencing was by immunoSEQ multiplex PCR. The sample carries 40,000 to 55,000 clones, around 84% recorded once. This material consisted of PBMCs, taken around atezolizumab (anti-PD-L1) treatment. These receptors all come from a man in his 60s with urothelial cancer.

The chain combines TRBV19 with TRBJ1-4; D is unresolved. Germline V gene data show CDR1 as LNHDA and CDR2 as SQIVND (reference sequence). The CDR3 length is 15 residues. Trimming removed 1 base from V and 4 bases from J, with 10 bases in between. For the CDR3, the DNA is TGTGCCAGTAGTATAGTAGGACTGAGTAATGAAAAACTGTTTTTT. It yields the protein CASSIVGLSNEKLFF. The full variable domain, completed using reference TRBV19 and TRBJ1-4, is DGGITQSPKYLFRKEGQNVTLSCEQNLNHDAMYWYRQDPGQGLRLIYYSQIVNDFQKGDIAEGYSVSREKKESFPLTVTSAQKNPTAFYLCASSIVGLSNEKLFFGSGTQLSVL.

This rearrangement joins TRBV19 to TRBJ2-1; 7 nucleotides line up with TRBD2. CDR1 and CDR2 (germline): LNHDA, SQIVND (reference sequence). This CDR3 has 15 residues. V lost 4 bases to trimming and J lost 3 bases; unmatched junction nucleotides: 6. The chain's CDR3 is CASSRAGANYNEQFF. In DNA, the CDR3 is TGTGCCAGTAGTAGGGCGGGAGCGAACTACAATGAGCAGTTCTTC.

The chain joins TRBV6-1 to TRBJ2-2; TRBD2 matches 10 bases. Germline loops: CDR1 MNHNS, CDR2 SASEGT. This CDR3 comprises 15 residues. The trim removed 4 bases at V and 5 bases at J, leaving 4 bases unmatched. CDR3 in DNA: TGTGCCAGCAGTGCAGGACTAGCGGTGACCGGGGAGCTGTTTTTT. Its translation: CASSAGLAVTGELFF.

This rearrangement joins TRBV11-1 to TRBJ2-5; 11 nucleotides agree with TRBD1. Germline CDR1 reads SGHAT; CDR2 reads FQDESV (reference sequence). V shed 4 bases, J shed 2 bases, and the junction held 9 bases outside the gene matches. The CDR3 spans 17 residues. The DNA of the CDR3 is TGTGCCAGCAGCTCTTGGACAGGGGGCGCGACTCAAGAGACCCAGTACTTC. It translates to CASSSWTGGATQETQYF.

The V call is TRBV13, the J call TRBJ2-7; tentative D call: TRBD1 (7 bases). The length of the CDR3 is 14 residues. Per the germline V gene, CDR1 is PRHDT and CDR2 is FYEKMQ (reference sequence). Trimming pared 6 bases from V and 4 bases from J, leaving 16 bases between. CDR3 DNA: TGTGCCAGCAGTTCCCCACAGGGGAGGTACGAGCAGTACTTC. This gives the protein CASSSPQGRYEQYF.

The sample holds one count of this clone. The chain links TRBV2 to TRBJ1-2; TRBD1 agrees at 8 bases. The junction had 7 bases not matched to a gene; V was cut back by 7 bases and J by 3 bases. The CDR3 contains 14 residues. CDR1 and CDR2 from the germline V gene are SNHLY and FYNNEI. DNA for the CDR3: TGTGCCAGCAATGGACAGGGTAGCGACTATGGCTACACCTTC. Protein product: CASNGQGSDYGYTF.

The chain has TRBV5-4 and TRBJ2-3; TRBD2 aligns across 8 bases. Germline lookup yields CDR1 SGHNT and CDR2 YYREEE (reference sequence). The V and J ends lost 2 bases and 4 bases, in that order; junction bases with no gene match: 6. The length of the CDR3 is 15 residues. CDR3 sequence: CASSFKREISDTQYF. The CDR3 bases are TGTGCCAGCAGCTTTAAGCGGGAGATTTCAGATACGCAGTATTTT. The full variable domain, completed using reference TRBV5-4 and TRBJ2-3, is ETGVTQSPTHLIKTRGQQVTLRCSSQSGHNTVSWYQQALGQGPQFIFQYYREEENGRGNFPPRFSGLQFPNYSSELNVNALELDDSALYLCASSFKREISDTQYFGPGTRLTVL.

J is TRBJ1-2 and V is TRBV5-4, with unresolved D. The CDR3 is 13 amino acids. The V gene's germline CDR1 is SGHNT and CDR2 YYREEE (reference sequence). Trimming removed 1 base from V and 4 bases from J, with 8 bases in between. CDR3 DNA: TGTGCCAGCAGCTTGTGGGGAGGCTATGGCTACACCTTC. Translation gives CASSLWGGYGYTF.

CDR3 region: CASSRISEQFF. CDR3 coding DNA: TGTGCCAGCAGTAGAATCAGTGAGCAGTTCTTC. This sequence joins TRBV6-6 and TRBJ2-1; D remains ambiguous. V was trimmed by 5 bases and J by 9 bases, leaving 8 bases between them. Per germline, CDR1 MNHNY and CDR2 SVGAGI (reference sequence). CDR3 length: 11 residues.

The chain carries TRBV11-2 and TRBJ1-2; D is unclear. Per the germline V gene, CDR1 is SGHAT and CDR2 is FQNNGV. The V and J ends lost 5 bases and 4 bases respectively, with 8 bases between them. This CDR3 is 12 amino acids long. The CDR3 DNA sequence: TGTGCCAGCAGCGCCAAGAGCTATGGCTACACCTTC. It is translated as CASSAKSYGYTF.

V is TRBV5-1 and J is TRBJ2-5, with D hard to call. The CDR3 loop spans 13 amino acids. Germline loops: CDR1 SGHRS, CDR2 YFSETQ. The germline V and J ends were trimmed by 1 base and 1 base, with 5 bases remaining between them. CDR3 DNA: TGCGCCAGCAGCTTGCAGTTCCAAGAGACCCAGTACTTC. Translated, it gives CASSLQFQETQYF. Complete variable domain (other parts from reference TRBV5-1 and TRBJ2-5): KAGVTQTPRYLIKTRGQQVTLSCSPISGHRSVSWYQQTPGQGLQFLFEYFSETQRNKGNFPGRFSGRQFSNSRSEMNVSTLELGDSALYLCASSLQFQETQYFGPGTRLLVL.

The rearrangement links TRBV6-5 to TRBJ1-6; 10 bases are a match to TRBD1. Trimming removed 6 bases from V and 5 bases from J; junction bases left unmatched: 4. Germline CDR1 MNHEY, CDR2 SVGAGI. This CDR3 has 15 residues. The CDR3 DNA reads TGTGCCAGCAGAGGGGACAGGGGCGATAATTCACCCCTCCACTTT. As protein: CASRGDRGDNSPLHF.

The chain employs TRBV4-2 and TRBJ2-3, with 7 bases lining up with TRBD1. Germline V CDR1 and CDR2: LGHNA, YNFKEQ. V was pared by 1 base and J by 2 bases, with 9 bases of the junction left unmatched. The CDR3 totals 17 residues. The CDR3 nucleotides read TGTGCCAGCAGCCAAGGGTCAGGCCAGGGGGTCACAGATACGCAGTATTTT. It encodes CASSQGSGQGVTDTQYF.

CDR3 nucleotides: TGTGCCTGGCAGGGGAACTATGGCTACACCTTC. It is translated as CAWQGNYGYTF. The chain is built from TRBV30 and TRBJ1-2; tentative D call: TRBD1 (6 bases). Trimming removed 5 bases at V and 2 bases at J, with 6 bases between. The CDR3 consists of 11 residues. Germline loops: CDR1 GTSNPN, CDR2 SVGIG (reference sequence).